One sample yielded the 3 T cell receptor beta chains listed below, sequenced in a study of molecular identifiers for immune sequencing clone quantification. TCRdb used MiXCR to reprocess the PCR reads, holding one entry per CDR3 protein. Of about half a million distinct CDR3 sequences listed, around 23% are singletons. The sequenced sample was naive CD8+ T cells from blood, with Jurkat cell RNA spiked in. Specified subset: FACS-sorted CD8+CD4-CCR7+CD45RA+ naive T cells. These receptors were taken from a human donor in good health. Some libraries in this study had Jurkat cell RNA spiked in.

The sample holds a few counts of this clonotype. The chain recombines TRBV19 with TRBJ2-1, with TRBD1 matching 7 bases. Trimming took 5 bases from V and 6 from J; bases not matched to a gene: 7. The CDR3 is made up of 14 amino acids. CDR1 and CDR2 (germline): LNHDA, SQIVND (reference sequence). CDR3 amino acids: CASSLAGTANEQFF. CDR3 in DNA: TGTGCCAGTAGTCTAGCCGGGACAGCCAATGAGCAGTTCTTC.

The chain combines TRBV24-1 with TRBJ1-5; TRBD1 aligns across 9 bases. Trimming cost V 4 bases and J 7 bases; bases outside gene matches: 10. The CDR3 has 16 amino acids. Germline CDR1 reads KGHDR; CDR2 reads SFDVKD. The CDR3 DNA is TGTGCCACCAGTGACTCGGGACAGGGAATCGAGCAGCCCCAGCATTTT. It codes for CATSDSGQGIEQPQHF.

This clonotype showed up just once. The chain combines TRBV19 with TRBJ2-7; D remains ambiguous. Germline values: CDR1 LNHDA, CDR2 SQIVND (reference sequence). The length of the CDR3 is 16 residues. V dropped 5 bases and J dropped 4 bases, with 21 bases sitting between them. The CDR3 loop reads CASSRPPPPPGYEQYF. The CDR3, as DNA: TGTGCCAGTAGTCGCCCCCCTCCCCCCCCCGGTTACGAGCAGTACTTC.